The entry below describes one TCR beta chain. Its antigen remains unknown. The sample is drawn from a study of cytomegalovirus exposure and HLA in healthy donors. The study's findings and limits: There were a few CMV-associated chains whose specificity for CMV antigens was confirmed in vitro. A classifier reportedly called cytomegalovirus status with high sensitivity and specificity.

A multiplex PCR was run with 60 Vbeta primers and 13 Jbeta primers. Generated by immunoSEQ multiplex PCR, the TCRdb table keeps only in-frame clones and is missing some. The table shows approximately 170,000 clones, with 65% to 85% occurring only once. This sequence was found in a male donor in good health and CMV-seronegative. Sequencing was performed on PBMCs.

The chain's CDR3 is CASSLEAGELGYTF. The CDR3 DNA sequence: TGTGCCAGCAGCTTAGAGGCAGGGGAGCTCGGCTACACCTTC. The chain links TRBV7-2 to TRBJ1-2; a possible D gene is TRBD1 (6 bases). V lost 1 base, J lost 8 bases, and 14 bases lay in between. Germline V CDR1 and CDR2: SGHTA, FQGNSA. The CDR3 has 14 residues.